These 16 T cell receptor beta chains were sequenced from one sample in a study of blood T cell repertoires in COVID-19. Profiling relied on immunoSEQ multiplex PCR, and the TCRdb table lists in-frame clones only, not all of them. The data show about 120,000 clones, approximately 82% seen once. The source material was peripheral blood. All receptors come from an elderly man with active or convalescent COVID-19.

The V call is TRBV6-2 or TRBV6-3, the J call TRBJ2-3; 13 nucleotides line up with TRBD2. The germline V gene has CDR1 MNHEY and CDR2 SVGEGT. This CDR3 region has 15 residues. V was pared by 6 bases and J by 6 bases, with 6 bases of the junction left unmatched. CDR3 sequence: CASSRTSGGSDTQYF. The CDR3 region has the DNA TGTGCCAGCAGCCGGACTAGCGGGGGATCGGATACGCAGTATTTT.

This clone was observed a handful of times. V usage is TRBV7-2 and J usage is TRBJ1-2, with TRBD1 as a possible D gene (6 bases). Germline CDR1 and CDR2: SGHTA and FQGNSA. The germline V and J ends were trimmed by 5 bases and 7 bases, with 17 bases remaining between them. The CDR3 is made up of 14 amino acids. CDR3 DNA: TGTGCCAGCAGCCCCTCGGGGGGGCCGGGTGGCTACACCTTC. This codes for CASSPSGGPGGYTF. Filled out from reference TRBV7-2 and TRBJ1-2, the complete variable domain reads GAGVSQSPSNKVTEKGKDVELRCDPISGHTALYWYRQSLGQGLEFLIYFQGNSAPDKSGLPSDRFSAERTGGSVSTLTIQRTQQEDSAVYLCASSPSGGPGGYTFGSGTRLTVV.

This chain's CDR3 is CASSEDRGQPQHF. Written as DNA, the CDR3 is TGTGCCAGTAGTGAGGACAGGGGACAGCCCCAGCATTTT. V gene TRBV19 combines with J gene TRBJ1-5, with TRBD1 matching 9 bases. V gave up 5 bases and J gave up 7 bases; unmatched junction bases: 3. This CDR3 region has 13 residues. Germline CDR1 LNHDA, CDR2 SQIVND (reference sequence).

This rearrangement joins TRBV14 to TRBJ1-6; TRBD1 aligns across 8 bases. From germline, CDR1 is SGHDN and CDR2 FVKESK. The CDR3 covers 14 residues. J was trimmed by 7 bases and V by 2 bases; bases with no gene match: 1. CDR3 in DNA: TGTGCCAGCAGCCAACACAGGGGGAATTCACCCCTCCACTTT. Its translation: CASSQHRGNSPLHF.

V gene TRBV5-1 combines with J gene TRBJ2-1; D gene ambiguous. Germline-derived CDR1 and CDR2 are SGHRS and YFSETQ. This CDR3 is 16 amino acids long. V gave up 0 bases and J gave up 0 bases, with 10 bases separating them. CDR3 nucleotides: TGCGCCAGCAGCTTGGGGGCTGCCTCCTCCTACAATGAGCAGTTCTTC. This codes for CASSLGAASSYNEQFF.

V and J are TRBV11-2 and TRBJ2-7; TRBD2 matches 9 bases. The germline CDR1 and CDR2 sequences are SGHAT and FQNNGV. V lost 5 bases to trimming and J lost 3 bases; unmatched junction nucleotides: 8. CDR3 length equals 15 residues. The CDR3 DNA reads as TGTGCCAGCAGCATAACGCTAGCGGGGAGCTACGAGCAGTACTTC. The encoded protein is CASSITLAGSYEQYF.

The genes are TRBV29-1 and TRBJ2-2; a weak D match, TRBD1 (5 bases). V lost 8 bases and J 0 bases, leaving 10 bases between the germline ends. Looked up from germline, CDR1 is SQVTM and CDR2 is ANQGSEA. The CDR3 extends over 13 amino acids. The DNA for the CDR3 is TGCAGCCCCGGACACACGAACACCGGGGAGCTGTTTTTT. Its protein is CSPGHTNTGELFF.

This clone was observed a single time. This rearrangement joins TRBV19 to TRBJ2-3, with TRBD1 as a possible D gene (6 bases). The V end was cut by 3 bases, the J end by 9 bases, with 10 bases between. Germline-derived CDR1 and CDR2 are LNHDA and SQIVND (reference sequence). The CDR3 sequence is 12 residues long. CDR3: CASSMRGYTQYF. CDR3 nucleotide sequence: TGTGCCAGTAGTATGAGGGGGTACACGCAGTATTTT.

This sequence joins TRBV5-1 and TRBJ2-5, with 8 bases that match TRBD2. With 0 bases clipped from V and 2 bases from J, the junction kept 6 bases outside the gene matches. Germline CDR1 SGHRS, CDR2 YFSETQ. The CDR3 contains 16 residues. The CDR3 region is CASSLGGSGVQETQYF. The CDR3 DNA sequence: TGCGCCAGCAGCTTGGGAGGTAGCGGGGTGCAAGAGACCCAGTACTTC.

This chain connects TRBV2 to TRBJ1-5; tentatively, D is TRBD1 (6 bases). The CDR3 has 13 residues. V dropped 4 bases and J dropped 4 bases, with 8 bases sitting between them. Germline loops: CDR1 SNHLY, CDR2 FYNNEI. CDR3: CASSAQGNQPQHF. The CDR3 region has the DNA TGTGCCAGCAGTGCCCAGGGGAATCAGCCCCAGCATTTT.

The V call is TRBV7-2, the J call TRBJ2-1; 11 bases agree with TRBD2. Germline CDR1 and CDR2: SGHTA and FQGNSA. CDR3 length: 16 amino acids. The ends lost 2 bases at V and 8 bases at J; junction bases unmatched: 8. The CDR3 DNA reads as TGTGCCAGCAGCTTATTGGGTAGCGGGGGGGCCTATGAGCAGTTCTTC. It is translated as CASSLLGSGGAYEQFF.

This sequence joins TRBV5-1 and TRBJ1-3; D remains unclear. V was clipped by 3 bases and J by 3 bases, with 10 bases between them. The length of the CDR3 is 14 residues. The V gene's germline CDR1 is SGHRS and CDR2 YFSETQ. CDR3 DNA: TGCGCCAGCAGCTCCCTACAGAGTGGAAACACCATATATTTT. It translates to CASSSLQSGNTIYF.

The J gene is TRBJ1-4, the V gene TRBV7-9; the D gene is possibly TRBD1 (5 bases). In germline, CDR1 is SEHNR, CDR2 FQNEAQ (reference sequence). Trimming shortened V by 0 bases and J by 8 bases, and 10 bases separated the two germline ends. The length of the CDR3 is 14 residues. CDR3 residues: CASSLASGKEKLFF. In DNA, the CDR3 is TGTGCCAGCAGCTTAGCCTCAGGGAAGGAAAAACTGTTTTTT.

The CDR3 spells CASSGGTGAGEKLFF. Here the CDR3 DNA reads TGTGCCAGCAGCGGAGGGACAGGTGCTGGCGAAAAACTGTTTTTT. The chain joins TRBV7-9 to TRBJ1-4; 8 positions agree with TRBD1. Looked up from germline, CDR1 is SEHNR and CDR2 is FQNEAQ (reference sequence). Unmatched junction bases numbered 10, after V lost 5 bases and J lost 8 bases. The length of the CDR3 is 15 residues.

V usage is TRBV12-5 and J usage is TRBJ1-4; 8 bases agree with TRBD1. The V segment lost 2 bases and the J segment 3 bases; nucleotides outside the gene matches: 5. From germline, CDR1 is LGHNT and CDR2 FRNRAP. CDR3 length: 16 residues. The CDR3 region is CASGLTRTGSNEKLFF. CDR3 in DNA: TGTGCTAGTGGTTTGACCCGGACAGGGTCTAATGAAAAACTGTTTTTT.

In DNA form, the CDR3 reads TGTGCCAGCAGTTACTCGATTTCGGGACAGTTCACAGATACGCAGTATTTT. It encodes CASSYSISGQFTDTQYF. This rearrangement joins TRBV6-2 or TRBV6-3 to TRBJ2-3, with 7 bases matching TRBD1. The germline gives CDR1 MNHEY, CDR2 SVGEGT. V was clipped by 0 bases and J by 2 bases; unmatched bases: 8. The CDR3 extends over 17 amino acids.